The 3 T cell receptor beta chains given below trace back to one sample, sequenced in a study of blood T cell repertoires in COVID-19 (TCRdb year 2020). Library method: the immunoSEQ multiplex PCR assay. Drawn from immuneACCESS, this table holds only the in-frame rearrangements with V and J called that TCRdb kept. Clones are partly lost; checked studies trace under half to an unresolved V gene and leave the rest unexplained. Present in this sample are about 250,000 clones, around 82% of which were seen just once. The ten largest clones capture about 5.3% of the sample. Material for sequencing was peripheral blood. These receptors originate from a woman aged 80 or over with active or convalescent COVID-19.

V gene TRBV5-1 combines with J gene TRBJ2-7; possible D gene TRBD1, 6 bases. The germline V and J ends were trimmed by 2 bases and 3 bases, with 18 bases remaining between them. This CDR3 is 16 amino acids long. The germline V gene encodes CDR1 SGHRS and CDR2 YFSETQ. The CDR3 DNA reads TGCGCCAGCAGCTTCCCACAGGGAAACGTCGTCTACGAGCAGTACTTC. Translated, it gives CASSFPQGNVVYEQYF.

The chain employs TRBV11-3 and TRBJ2-3; 8 nucleotides match TRBD1. The CDR3 contains 15 residues. J gave up 3 bases and V 5 bases, and 7 bases lay outside the gene matches. Looked up from germline, CDR1 is SGHNT and CDR2 is YENEEA. The CDR3 coding sequence is TGTGCCAGCAGCCTCAGACAGGGGTTGACAGATACGCAGTATTTT. This encodes CASSLRQGLTDTQYF.

The J gene is TRBJ1-6, the V gene TRBV9; possible D gene TRBD1, 6 bases. Germline loops: CDR1 SGDLS, CDR2 YYNGEE. The V end was cut by 0 bases, the J end by 10 bases, with 14 bases between. The CDR3 covers 15 residues. This chain's CDR3 is CASSVDQGLGSPLHF. The CDR3 nucleotides are TGTGCCAGCAGCGTAGATCAGGGGTTAGGATCACCCCTCCACTTT.